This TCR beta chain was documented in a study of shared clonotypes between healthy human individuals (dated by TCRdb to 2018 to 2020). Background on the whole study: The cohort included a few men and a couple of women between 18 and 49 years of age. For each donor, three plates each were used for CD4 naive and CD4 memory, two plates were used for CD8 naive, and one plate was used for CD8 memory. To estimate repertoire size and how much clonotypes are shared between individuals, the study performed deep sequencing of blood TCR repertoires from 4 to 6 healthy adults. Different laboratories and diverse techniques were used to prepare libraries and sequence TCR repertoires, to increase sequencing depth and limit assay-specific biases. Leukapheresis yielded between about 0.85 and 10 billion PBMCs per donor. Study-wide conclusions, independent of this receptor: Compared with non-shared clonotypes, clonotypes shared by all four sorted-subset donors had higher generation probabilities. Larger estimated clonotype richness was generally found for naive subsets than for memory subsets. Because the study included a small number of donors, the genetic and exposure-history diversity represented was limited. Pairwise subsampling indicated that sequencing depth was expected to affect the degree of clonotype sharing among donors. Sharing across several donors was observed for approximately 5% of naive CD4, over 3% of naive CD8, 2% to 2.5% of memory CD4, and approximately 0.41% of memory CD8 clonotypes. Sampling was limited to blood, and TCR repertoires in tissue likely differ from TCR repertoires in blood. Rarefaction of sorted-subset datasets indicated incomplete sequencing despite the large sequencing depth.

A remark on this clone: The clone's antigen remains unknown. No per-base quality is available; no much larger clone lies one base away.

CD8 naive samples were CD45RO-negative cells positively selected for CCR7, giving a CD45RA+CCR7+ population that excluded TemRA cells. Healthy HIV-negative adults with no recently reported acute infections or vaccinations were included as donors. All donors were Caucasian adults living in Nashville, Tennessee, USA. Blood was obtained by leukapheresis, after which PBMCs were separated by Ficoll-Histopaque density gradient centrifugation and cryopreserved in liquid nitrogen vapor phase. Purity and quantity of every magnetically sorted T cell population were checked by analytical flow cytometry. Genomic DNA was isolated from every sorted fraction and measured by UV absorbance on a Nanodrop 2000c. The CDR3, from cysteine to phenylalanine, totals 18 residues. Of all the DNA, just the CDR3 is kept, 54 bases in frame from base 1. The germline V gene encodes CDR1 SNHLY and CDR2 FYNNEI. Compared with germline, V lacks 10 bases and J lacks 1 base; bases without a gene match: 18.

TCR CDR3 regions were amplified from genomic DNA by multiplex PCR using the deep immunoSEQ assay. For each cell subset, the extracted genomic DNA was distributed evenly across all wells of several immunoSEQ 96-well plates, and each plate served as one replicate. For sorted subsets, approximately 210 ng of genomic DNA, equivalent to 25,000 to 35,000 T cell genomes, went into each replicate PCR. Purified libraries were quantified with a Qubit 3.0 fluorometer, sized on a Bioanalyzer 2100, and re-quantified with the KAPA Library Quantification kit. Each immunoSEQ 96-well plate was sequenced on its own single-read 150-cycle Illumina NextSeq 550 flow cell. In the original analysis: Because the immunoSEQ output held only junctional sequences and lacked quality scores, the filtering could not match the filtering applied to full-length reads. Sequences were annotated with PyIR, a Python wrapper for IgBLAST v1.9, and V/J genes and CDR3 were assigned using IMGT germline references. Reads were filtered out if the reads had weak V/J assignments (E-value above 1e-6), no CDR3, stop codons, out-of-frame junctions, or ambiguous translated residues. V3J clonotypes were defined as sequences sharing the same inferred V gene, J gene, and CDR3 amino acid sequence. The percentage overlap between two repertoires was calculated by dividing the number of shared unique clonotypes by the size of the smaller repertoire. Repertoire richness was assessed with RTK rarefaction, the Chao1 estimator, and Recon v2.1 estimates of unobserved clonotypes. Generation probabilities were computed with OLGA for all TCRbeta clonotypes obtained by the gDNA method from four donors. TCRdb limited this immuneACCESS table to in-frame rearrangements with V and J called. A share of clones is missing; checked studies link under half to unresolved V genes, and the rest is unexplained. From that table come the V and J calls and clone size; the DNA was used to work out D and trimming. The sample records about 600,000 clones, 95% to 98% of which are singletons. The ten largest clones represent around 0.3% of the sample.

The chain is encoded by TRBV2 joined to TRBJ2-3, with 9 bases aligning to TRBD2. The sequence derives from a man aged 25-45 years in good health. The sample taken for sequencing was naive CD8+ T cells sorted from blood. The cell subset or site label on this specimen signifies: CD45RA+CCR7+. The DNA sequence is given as TGTGCCACCCTCCGTGTGAGCGGGAGGAACTCTCGCACAGATACGCAGTATTTT. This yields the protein CATLRVSGRNSRTDTQYF.